A single sample gave rise to the 14 T cell receptor beta chains below, sequenced in a study of blood T cell repertoires in COVID-19. Produced via immunoSEQ multiplex PCR; TCRdb's table is partial and in-frame only. Of more than 150,000 clones listed, 81% are singletons. Sample: peripheral blood. Receptors were obtained from a woman aged 80 or older with COVID-19, enrolled during active disease.

The J gene is TRBJ1-5, the V gene TRBV7-6; D call uncertain. The ends were cut back, 1 base at V and 7 bases at J, with 11 bases in the middle. CDR3 size: 14 residues. Germline CDR1 reads SGHVS; CDR2 reads FNYEAQ. CDR3 DNA sequence: TGTGCCAGCAGCTTAGACAGTTACGGCCAGCCCCAGCATTTT. It specifies CASSLDSYGQPQHF.

The chain employs TRBV5-1 and TRBJ2-7; the match to TRBD1 covers 9 bases. Germline loops: CDR1 SGHRS, CDR2 YFSETQ. Trimming cost V 4 bases and J 5 bases; bases outside gene matches: 7. This CDR3 is 14 amino acids long. The chain's CDR3 is CASSQGTGFHEQYF. The CDR3 nucleotides are TGCGCCAGCAGCCAGGGGACAGGGTTCCACGAGCAGTACTTC.

V is TRBV27 and J is TRBJ1-5; no clear D. CDR3 length equals 13 residues. Per germline, CDR1 MNHEY and CDR2 SMNVEV (reference sequence). V lost 6 bases and J 10 bases, leaving 16 bases between the germline ends. The CDR3 DNA sequence: TGTGCCAGCAGCCGTACAGTTGACATCCCCCAGCATTTT. Translation gives CASSRTVDIPQHF.

The chain carries TRBV7-9 and TRBJ2-7; D is uncertain. The V end lost 5 bases, the J end lost 0 bases, and 11 bases lay between the germline ends. Germline V gene lookup returns CDR1 SEHNR and CDR2 FQNEAQ (reference sequence). The CDR3 runs 14 residues. As DNA, the CDR3 is TGTGCCAGCAGCCTCGACCCGGGCTCCTACGAGCAGTACTTC. This encodes CASSLDPGSYEQYF.

The V call is TRBV30, the J call TRBJ2-1; 7 bases are a match to TRBD1. Germline lookup yields CDR1 GTSNPN and CDR2 SVGIG (reference sequence). This CDR3 contains 13 residues. Trimming removed 4 bases from V and 4 bases from J; junction bases left unmatched: 4. DNA for the CDR3: TGTGCCTGGACGGGACAGAATTACAATGAGCAGTTCTTC. Protein sequence: CAWTGQNYNEQFF. Full variable domain (rest looked up from reference TRBV30 and TRBJ2-1): SQTIHQWPATLVQPVGSPLSLECTVEGTSNPNLYWYRQAAGRGLQLLFYSVGIGQISSEVPQNLSASRPQDRQFILSSKKLLLSDSGFYLCAWTGQNYNEQFFGPGTRLTVL.

The genes are TRBV29-1 and TRBJ1-1; a possible D gene is TRBD1 (6 bases). Germline V gene lookup returns CDR1 SQVTM and CDR2 ANQGSEA. The CDR3 contains 12 residues. Trimming stripped 1 base from V and 4 bases from J, with 7 bases between. CDR3: CSVEGGGTEAFF. The CDR3 DNA reads as TGCAGCGTTGAAGGAGGGGGCACTGAAGCTTTCTTT. Using reference TRBV29-1 and TRBJ1-1 for the parts outside the CDR3, the full variable domain is SAVISQKPSRDICQRGTSLTIQCQVDSQVTMMFWYRQQPGQSLTLIATANQGSEATYESGFVIDKFPISRPNLTFSTLTVSNMSPEDSSIYLCSVEGGGTEAFFGQGTRLTVV.

In nucleotides, the CDR3 is TGTGCCAGCAGCCCTAGGGAGGCGATCCAGGGCGCTTTCTTT. Translated: CASSPREAIQGAFF. This chain connects TRBV7-2 to TRBJ1-1, with a possible D match to TRBD1 (5 bases). The CDR3 is 14 amino acids. V was clipped by 5 bases and J by 11 bases, with 21 bases between them. The germline CDR1 and CDR2 sequences are SGHTA and FQGNSA. The variable domain in full, completed from reference TRBV7-2 and TRBJ1-1, reads GAGVSQSPSNKVTEKGKDVELRCDPISGHTALYWYRQSLGQGLEFLIYFQGNSAPDKSGLPSDRFSAERTGGSVSTLTIQRTQQEDSAVYLCASSPREAIQGAFFGQGTRLTVV.

The rearrangement uses TRBV5-8 and TRBJ1-2, with no clear D. This CDR3 spans 13 amino acids. Trimming took off 1 base at V and 8 bases at J, with 12 bases between the two ends. Germline V gene sequence: CDR1 SGHTS, CDR2 YDEGEE. The CDR3 sequence is CASSLPNGRGYTF. As DNA, the CDR3 is TGTGCCAGCAGCTTGCCCAATGGCAGGGGCTACACCTTC.

The CDR3 here is CASILAGPSYNEQFF. The CDR3 DNA reads TGTGCCAGCATCCTAGCGGGTCCCTCCTACAATGAGCAGTTCTTC. This chain links TRBV28 with TRBJ2-1; 8 nucleotides align to TRBD2. Germline V gene data show CDR1 as MDHEN and CDR2 as SYDVKM. The CDR3 extends over 15 amino acids. With 7 bases clipped from V and 0 bases from J, the junction kept 5 bases outside the gene matches.

The V and J genes are TRBV6-5 and TRBJ2-7; TRBD1 agrees at 9 bases. CDR1 and CDR2 (germline): MNHEY, SVGAGI. There are 13 residues in the CDR3. The trim removed 6 bases at V and 2 bases at J, leaving 2 bases unmatched. CDR3 loop: CASSNRGPYEQYF. The CDR3 bases are TGTGCCAGCAGCAACAGGGGGCCCTACGAGCAGTACTTC.

This chain links TRBV28 with TRBJ2-5; 9 bases fit TRBD2. With 5 bases clipped from V and 5 bases from J, the junction kept 6 bases outside the gene matches. The CDR3 runs to 14 residues. Germline V gene lookup returns CDR1 MDHEN and CDR2 SYDVKM. The CDR3 nucleotides read TGTGCCAGCAGTATAGGACTAGCGCAGGAGACCCAGTACTTC. As protein: CASSIGLAQETQYF.

The table lists this clone with a count of one. CDR3 amino acids: CASKLAGARDEQFF. CDR3 sequence (DNA): TGCGCCAGCAAACTAGCGGGAGCTCGGGATGAGCAGTTCTTC. The chain has TRBV5-1 and TRBJ2-1, with 11 positions matching TRBD2. The CDR3 sequence is 14 residues long. The germline V gene encodes CDR1 SGHRS and CDR2 YFSETQ. Trimming took 6 bases from V and 8 from J; bases not matched to a gene: 7.

This chain uses TRBV9 with TRBJ1-1; the D gene is possibly TRBD1 (6 bases). From germline, CDR1 is SGDLS and CDR2 YYNGEE. Trimming took 3 bases from V and 0 from J, leaving 15 bases between them. The CDR3 extends over 16 amino acids. This CDR3 reads CASSAGAGALNTEAFF. CDR3 sequence (DNA): TGTGCCAGCAGCGCCGGGGCAGGGGCTCTGAACACTGAAGCTTTCTTT.

The J gene is TRBJ2-3, the V gene TRBV2; D is unclear. Germline loops: CDR1 SNHLY, CDR2 FYNNEI. Trimming shortened V by 3 bases and J by 0 bases, and 16 bases separated the two germline ends. This CDR3 spans 17 amino acids. The CDR3 DNA follows: TGTGCCAGCAGTGACCTGACTGGCGTCCCTAGCACAGATACGCAGTATTTT. Translating gives CASSDLTGVPSTDTQYF.